The rows below give T cell receptor beta chains drawn from one sample of a study. TCRdb used MiXCR to reprocess the 5' RACE reads, holding one entry per CDR3 protein. The sample lists approximately 6,500 distinct CDR3 sequences; around 42% were seen once. The sequencing sample was made of memory CD4+ T cells sorted from blood. The receptors stem from a female donor with breast cancer. Both conserved end residues are part of each CDR3. D genes are given only for firm matches. Size tells how often a clone was seen (once, few, many) or the class of an expanded clone, and some rows leave it out.

TRBJ1-1,13,NA,NA,TRBV29-1,CSARMSGDTEAFF,TGCAGCGCTCGGATGTCCGGGGACACTGAAGCTTTCTTT
TRBJ1-2,12,TRBD1,NA,TRBV12-3/TRBV12-4,CASRGTAYGYTF,TGTGCCAGCAGGGGGACAGCCTATGGCTACACCTTC
TRBJ2-7,13,TRBD2,once,TRBV12-3/TRBV12-4,CASSSTGTSVLYF,TGTGCCAGCAGTTCGACCGGGACTAGCGTTTTATACTTC
TRBJ1-2,13,TRBD1,medium-sized,TRBV2,CASREQGSYGYTF,TGTGCCAGCAGAGAACAGGGGTCCTATGGCTACACCTTC
TRBJ2-7,15,NA,few,TRBV18,CASSPPGRGSYEQYF,TGTGCCAGCTCACCCCCGGGACGCGGATCCTACGAGCAGTACTTC
TRBJ1-1,13,NA,few,TRBV29-1,CSVVPYLGPEAFF,TGCAGCGTTGTGCCCTACCTGGGGCCTGAAGCTTTCTTT
TRBJ2-5,14,TRBD2,few,TRBV6-5,CASSSGTTQETQYF,TGTGCCAGCAGTTCCGGGACTACACAAGAGACCCAGTACTTC
TRBJ1-5,17,NA,NA,TRBV12-3/TRBV12-4,CASSLARPQANNQPQHF,TGTGCCAGCAGTTTGGCCAGGCCCCAAGCCAATAATCAGCCCCAGCATTTT
TRBJ1-5,13,NA,few,TRBV3-1,CASSQYSNQPQHF,TGTGCCAGCAGCCAATATAGCAATCAGCCCCAGCATTTT
TRBJ2-5,14,TRBD1,NA,TRBV5-6,CASTTDRGQETQYF,TGTGCCAGCACGACCGACAGGGGGCAAGAGACCCAGTACTTC
TRBJ2-1,13,NA,medium-sized,TRBV6-2/TRBV6-3,CASTMTGYNEQFF,TGTGCCAGCACCATGACAGGCTACAATGAGCAGTTCTTC
TRBJ1-2,12,NA,large,TRBV20-1,CSARHQNYGYTF,TGCAGTGCTAGACATCAAAACTATGGCTACACCTTC
TRBJ2-2,16,NA,NA,TRBV11-2,CASSEKVTRTTGELFF,TGTGCCAGCAGCGAGAAGGTGACACGAACCACCGGGGAGCTGTTTTTT
TRBJ2-4,16,NA,few,TRBV16,CASSSYSGLAKNIQYF,TGTGCCAGCAGCTCCTACAGTGGCTTAGCCAAAAACATTCAGTACTTC
TRBJ2-5,13,NA,large,TRBV29-1,CSVDTANQETQYF,TGCAGCGTTGACACAGCTAACCAAGAGACCCAGTACTTC
TRBJ1-4,15,TRBD1,few,TRBV11-2,CASSLGTGQNEKLFF,TGTGCCAGCAGCTTAGGGACAGGTCAAAATGAAAAACTGTTTTTT
TRBJ2-7,14,NA,NA,TRBV29-1,CSVEAGLLRSEQYF,TGCAGCGTTGAAGCGGGGCTGTTAAGGTCCGAGCAGTACTTC
TRBJ2-1,14,TRBD1,NA,TRBV5-6,CASSLENRGREQFF,TGTGCCAGCAGCTTGGAAAACAGGGGCCGGGAGCAGTTCTTC
TRBJ1-2,17,NA,NA,TRBV4-2,CASSQGAGPTGSNGYTF,TGTGCCAGCAGCCAGGGAGCCGGGCCCACAGGGAGTAATGGCTACACCTTC
TRBJ2-5,18,NA,NA,TRBV11-2,CASSLFPRGQGLRETQYF,TGTGCCAGCAGCTTATTCCCACGGGGGCAGGGGTTGAGAGAGACCCAGTACTTC
TRBJ2-7,14,NA,NA,TRBV7-2,CASSWTARNEEQYF,TGTGCCAGCAGCTGGACCGCCAGGAATGAGGAGCAGTACTTC
TRBJ2-7,17,TRBD2,NA,TRBV28,CASSPTSLSGGSYEQYF,TGTGCCAGCAGCCCTACGTCTTTGTCGGGAGGATCCTACGAGCAGTACTTC
TRBJ2-7,14,NA,medium-sized,TRBV28,CASSLRGGAYEQYF,TGTGCCAGCAGTTTAAGGGGCGGAGCCTACGAGCAGTACTTC
TRBJ1-2,14,TRBD1,few,TRBV2,CASSEDRRDYGYTF,TGTGCCAGCAGTGAGGACAGGCGCGACTATGGCTACACCTTC
TRBJ1-1,15,NA,NA,TRBV4-2,CASSQGMEGNTEAFF,TGTGCCAGCAGCCAAGGGATGGAAGGGAACACTGAAGCTTTCTTT
TRBJ2-7,14,TRBD2,medium-sized,TRBV7-2,CASSFSLAGVEQYF,TGTGCCAGCAGCTTCTCACTAGCGGGAGTCGAGCAGTACTTC
TRBJ1-2,14,NA,NA,TRBV5-1,CASSEGGVGYGYTF,TGCGCCAGCAGCGAAGGAGGGGTTGGGTATGGCTACACCTTC
TRBJ2-5,13,NA,NA,TRBV5-6,CASSLGRVETQYF,TGTGCCAGCAGCCTGGGACGGGTAGAGACCCAGTACTTC
TRBJ1-2,16,TRBD1,NA,TRBV11-2,CASSFGPTGGFYGYTF,TGTGCCAGCAGCTTTGGACCGACAGGGGGTTTCTATGGCTACACCTTC
TRBJ2-4,15,NA,NA,TRBV11-2,CVSSTAREGKNIQYF,TGTGTCAGCAGCACAGCCCGAGAGGGCAAAAACATTCAGTACTTC
TRBJ2-1,15,NA,NA,TRBV4-3,CASSQDRPAYNEQFF,TGCGCCAGCAGCCAAGACAGACCCGCATACAATGAGCAGTTCTTC
TRBJ2-7,13,NA,few,TRBV14,CASSQHRDYEQYF,TGTGCCAGCAGCCAGCACAGGGATTACGAGCAGTACTTC
TRBJ2-7,15,TRBD1,few,TRBV28,CASSSRTGSSYEQYF,TGTGCCAGCAGTTCCCGGACAGGGAGCTCCTACGAGCAGTACTTC
TRBJ1-1,14,NA,NA,TRBV10-3,CATNDDTWGTEAFF,TGTGCCACGAACGACGACACCTGGGGGACTGAAGCTTTCTTT
TRBJ1-5,15,NA,NA,TRBV20-1,CSAAWDGQSNQPQHF,TGCAGTGCTGCCTGGGACGGCCAAAGCAATCAGCCCCAGCATTTT
TRBJ2-3,13,TRBD2,NA,TRBV13,CASMRREADTQYF,TGTGCCAGCATGAGGCGGGAGGCCGATACGCAGTATTTT
TRBJ1-1,16,TRBD1,medium-sized,TRBV6-6,CASAYYPGQPNTEAFF,TGTGCCAGCGCCTACTACCCGGGACAGCCAAACACTGAAGCTTTCTTT
TRBJ2-2,16,NA,few,TRBV5-1,CASSYLPGLGTGELFF,TGCGCCAGCAGCTACCTCCCGGGTCTGGGCACCGGGGAGCTGTTTTTT
TRBJ2-7,17,NA,NA,TRBV10-3,CAISEKTKSVYSYEQYF,TGTGCCATCAGTGAGAAAACGAAGAGCGTCTACTCCTACGAGCAGTACTTC
TRBJ1-2,12,NA,NA,TRBV29-1,CSAHGTDYGYTF,TGCAGCGCCCACGGGACGGACTATGGCTACACCTTC
TRBJ1-1,13,NA,NA,TRBV11-2,CASSFEEYTEAFF,TGTGCCAGCAGCTTTGAGGAATACACTGAAGCTTTCTTT
TRBJ1-2,17,NA,NA,TRBV5-1,CASSLSGSRTTNYGYTF,TGCGCCAGCAGCTTGAGTGGGTCCCGAACGACTAACTATGGCTACACCTTC
TRBJ1-1,14,NA,NA,TRBV5-1,CASSFDGGGTEAFF,TGCGCCAGCAGCTTTGACGGAGGGGGAACTGAAGCTTTCTTT
TRBJ2-3,15,NA,NA,TRBV5-4,CASSLAGAGADTQYF,TGTGCCAGCAGCTTGGCAGGGGCGGGCGCAGATACGCAGTATTTT
TRBJ1-5,14,NA,NA,TRBV12-3/TRBV12-4,CASSPSGTNQPQHF,TGTGCCAGCAGCCCGAGTGGAACAAATCAGCCCCAGCATTTT
TRBJ2-1,17,TRBD1,NA,TRBV9,CASSAGVGDSSYNEQFF,TGTGCCAGCAGCGCTGGGGTAGGGGACAGCTCCTACAATGAGCAGTTCTTC
TRBJ2-2,17,NA,NA,TRBV7-9,CASSHTGRMRDTGELFF,TGTGCCAGCAGCCACACTGGACGGATGCGAGACACCGGGGAGCTGTTTTTT